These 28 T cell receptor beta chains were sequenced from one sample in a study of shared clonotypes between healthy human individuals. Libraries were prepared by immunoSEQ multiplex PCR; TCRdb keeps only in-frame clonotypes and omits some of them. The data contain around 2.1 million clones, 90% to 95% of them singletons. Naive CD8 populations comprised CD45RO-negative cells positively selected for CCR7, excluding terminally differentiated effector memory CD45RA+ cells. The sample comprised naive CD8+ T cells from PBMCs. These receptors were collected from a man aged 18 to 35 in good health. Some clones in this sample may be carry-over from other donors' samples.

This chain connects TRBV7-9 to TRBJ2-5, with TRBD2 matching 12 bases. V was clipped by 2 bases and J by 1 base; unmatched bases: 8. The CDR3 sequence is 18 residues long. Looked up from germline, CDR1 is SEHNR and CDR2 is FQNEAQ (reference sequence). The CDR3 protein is CASSLRGASGRAQETQYF. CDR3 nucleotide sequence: TGTGCCAGCAGCTTACGGGGGGCTAGCGGGAGGGCCCAAGAGACCCAGTACTTC.

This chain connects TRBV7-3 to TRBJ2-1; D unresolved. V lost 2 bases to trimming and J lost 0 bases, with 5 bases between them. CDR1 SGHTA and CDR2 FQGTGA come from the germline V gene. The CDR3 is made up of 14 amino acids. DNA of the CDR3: TGTGCCAGCAGCTTATACGGCTCCTACAATGAGCAGTTCTTC. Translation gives CASSLYGSYNEQFF.

CDR3 in DNA: TGTGCCAGCAGCGTACTACGGGGGAAGACAGATACGCAGTATTTT. It encodes CASSVLRGKTDTQYF. The gene calls are TRBV9 and TRBJ2-3; possible D gene TRBD2, 6 bases. V was pared by 1 base and J by 3 bases, with 12 bases between. Germline CDR1 reads SGDLS; CDR2 reads YYNGEE. The CDR3 extends over 15 amino acids.

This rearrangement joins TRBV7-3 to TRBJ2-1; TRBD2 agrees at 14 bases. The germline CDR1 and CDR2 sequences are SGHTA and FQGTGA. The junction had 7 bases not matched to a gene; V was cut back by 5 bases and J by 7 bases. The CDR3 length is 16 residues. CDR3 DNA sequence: TGTGCCAGCAGCCAAGCCGGACTAGCGGGAGGAAATGAGCAGTTCTTC. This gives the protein CASSQAGLAGGNEQFF.

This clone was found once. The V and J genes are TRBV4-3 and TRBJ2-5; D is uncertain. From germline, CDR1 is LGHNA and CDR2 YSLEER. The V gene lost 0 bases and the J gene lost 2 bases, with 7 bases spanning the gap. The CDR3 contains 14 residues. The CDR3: CASSQDWRQETQYF. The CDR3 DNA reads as TGCGCCAGCAGCCAAGATTGGCGTCAAGAGACCCAGTACTTC.

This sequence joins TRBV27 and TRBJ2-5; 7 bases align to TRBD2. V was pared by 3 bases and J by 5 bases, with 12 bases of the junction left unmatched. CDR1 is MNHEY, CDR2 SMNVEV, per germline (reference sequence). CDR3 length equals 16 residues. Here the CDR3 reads CASSLGREGFGETQYF. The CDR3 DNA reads TGTGCCAGCAGTTTGGGTAGGGAGGGCTTCGGGGAGACCCAGTACTTC.

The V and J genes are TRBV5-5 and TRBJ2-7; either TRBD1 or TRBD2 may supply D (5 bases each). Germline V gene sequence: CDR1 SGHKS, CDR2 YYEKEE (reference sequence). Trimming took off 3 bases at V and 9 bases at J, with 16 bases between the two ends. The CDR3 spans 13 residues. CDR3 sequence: CASSSRDLDWQYF. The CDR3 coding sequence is TGTGCCAGCAGCTCCCGGGACCTAGATTGGCAGTACTTC.

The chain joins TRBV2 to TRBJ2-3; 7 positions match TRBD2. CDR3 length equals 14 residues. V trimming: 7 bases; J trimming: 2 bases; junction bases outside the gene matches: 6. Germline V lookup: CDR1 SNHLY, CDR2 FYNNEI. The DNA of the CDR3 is TGTGCCAGCATCACCCTAGCGGACACAGATACGCAGTATTTT. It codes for CASITLADTDTQYF.

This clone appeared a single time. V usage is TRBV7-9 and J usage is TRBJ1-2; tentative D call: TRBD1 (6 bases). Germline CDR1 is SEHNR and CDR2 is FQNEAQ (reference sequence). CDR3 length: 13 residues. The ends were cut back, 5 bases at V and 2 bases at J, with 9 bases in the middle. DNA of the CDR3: TGTGCCAGCAGCGTTACAGGGAACTATGGCTACACCTTC. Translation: CASSVTGNYGYTF.

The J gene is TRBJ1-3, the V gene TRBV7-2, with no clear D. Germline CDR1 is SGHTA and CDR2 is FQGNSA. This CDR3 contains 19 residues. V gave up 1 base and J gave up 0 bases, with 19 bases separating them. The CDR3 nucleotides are TGTGCCAGCAGCTTAGTATCCCCCCCACAGTTGAGCTCTGGAAACACCATATATTTT. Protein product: CASSLVSPPQLSSGNTIYF.

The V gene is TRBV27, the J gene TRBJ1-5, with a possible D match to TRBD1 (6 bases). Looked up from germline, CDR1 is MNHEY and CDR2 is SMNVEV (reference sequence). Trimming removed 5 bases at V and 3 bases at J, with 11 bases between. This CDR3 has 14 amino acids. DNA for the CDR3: TGTGCCAGCAGTCAGGGACACTTCAATCAGCCCCAGCATTTT. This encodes CASSQGHFNQPQHF.

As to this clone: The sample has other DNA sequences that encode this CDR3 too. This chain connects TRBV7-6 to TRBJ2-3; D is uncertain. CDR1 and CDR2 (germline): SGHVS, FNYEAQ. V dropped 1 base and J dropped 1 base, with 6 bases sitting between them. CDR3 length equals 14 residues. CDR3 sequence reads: CASSLVWGTDTQYF. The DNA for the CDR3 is TGTGCCAGCAGCTTAGTATGGGGCACAGATACGCAGTATTTT.

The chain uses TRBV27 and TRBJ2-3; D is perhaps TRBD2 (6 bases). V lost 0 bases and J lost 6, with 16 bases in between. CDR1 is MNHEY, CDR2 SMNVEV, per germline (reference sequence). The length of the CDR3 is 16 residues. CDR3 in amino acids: CASSLSYSGLGDTQYF. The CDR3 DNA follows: TGTGCCAGCAGTTTATCATATAGCGGCCTCGGGGATACGCAGTATTTT.

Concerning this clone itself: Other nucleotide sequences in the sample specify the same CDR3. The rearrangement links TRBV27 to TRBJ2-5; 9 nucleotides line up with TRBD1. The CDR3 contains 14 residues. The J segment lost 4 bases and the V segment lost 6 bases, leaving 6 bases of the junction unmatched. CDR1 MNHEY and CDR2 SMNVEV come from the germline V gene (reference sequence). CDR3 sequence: CASSPDRGGETQYF. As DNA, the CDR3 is TGTGCCAGCAGCCCGGACAGGGGCGGAGAGACCCAGTACTTC.

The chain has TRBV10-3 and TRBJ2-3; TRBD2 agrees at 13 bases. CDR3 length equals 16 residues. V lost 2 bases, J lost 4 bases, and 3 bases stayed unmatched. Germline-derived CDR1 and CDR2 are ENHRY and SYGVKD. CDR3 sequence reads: CAISERTSGSPDTQYF. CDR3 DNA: TGTGCCATCAGTGAGCGGACTAGCGGGAGTCCAGATACGCAGTATTTT.

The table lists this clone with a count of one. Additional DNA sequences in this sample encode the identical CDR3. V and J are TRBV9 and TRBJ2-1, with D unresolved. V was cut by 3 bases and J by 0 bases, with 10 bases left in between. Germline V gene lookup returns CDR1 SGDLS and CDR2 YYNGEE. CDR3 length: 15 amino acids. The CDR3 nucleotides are TGTGCCAGCAGCGCCAGTCTTAGCTCCTACAATGAGCAGTTCTTC. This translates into CASSASLSSYNEQFF. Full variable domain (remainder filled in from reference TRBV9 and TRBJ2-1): DSGVTQTPKHLITATGQRVTLRCSPRSGDLSVYWYQQSLDQGLQFLIQYYNGEERAKGNILERFSAQQFPDLHSELNLSSLELGDSALYFCASSASLSSYNEQFFGPGTRLTVL.

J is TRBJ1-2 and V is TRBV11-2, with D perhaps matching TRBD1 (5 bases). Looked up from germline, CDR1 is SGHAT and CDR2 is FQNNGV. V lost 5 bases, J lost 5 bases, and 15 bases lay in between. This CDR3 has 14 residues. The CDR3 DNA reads TGTGCCAGCAGCCCAGAAGGTTCAGGGTATGGCTACACCTTC. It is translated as CASSPEGSGYGYTF. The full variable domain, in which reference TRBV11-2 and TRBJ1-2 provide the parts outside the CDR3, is EAGVAQSPRYKIIEKRQSVAFWCNPISGHATLYWYQQILGQGPKLLIQFQNNGVVDDSQLPKDRFSAERLKGVDSTLKIQPAKLEDSAVYLCASSPEGSGYGYTFGSGTRLTVV.

In nucleotides, the CDR3 is TGTGCCAGCAGTTGGGAACAGCCGTGGGATACGCAGTATTTT. Its translation is CASSWEQPWDTQYF. The genes are TRBV7-9 and TRBJ2-3, with D uncertain. The CDR3 loop spans 14 amino acids. The V end was cut by 6 bases, the J end by 6 bases, with 16 bases between. Germline CDR1 is SEHNR and CDR2 is FQNEAQ (reference sequence).

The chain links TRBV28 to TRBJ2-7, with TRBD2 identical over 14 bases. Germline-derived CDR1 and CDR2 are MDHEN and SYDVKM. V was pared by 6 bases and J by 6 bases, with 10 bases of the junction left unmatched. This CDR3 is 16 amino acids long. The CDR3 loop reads CASRHRGLAGGGEQYF. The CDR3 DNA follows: TGTGCCAGCAGACACCGTGGACTAGCGGGAGGCGGCGAGCAGTACTTC.

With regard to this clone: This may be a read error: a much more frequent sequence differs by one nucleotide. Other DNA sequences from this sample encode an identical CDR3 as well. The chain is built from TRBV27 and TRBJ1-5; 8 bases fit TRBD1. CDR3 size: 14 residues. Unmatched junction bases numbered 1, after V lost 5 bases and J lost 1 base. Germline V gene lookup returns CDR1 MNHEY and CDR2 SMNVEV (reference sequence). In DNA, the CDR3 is TGTGCCAGCAGTGGACAGGGAAGCAATCAGCCCCAGCATTTT. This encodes CASSGQGSNQPQHF.

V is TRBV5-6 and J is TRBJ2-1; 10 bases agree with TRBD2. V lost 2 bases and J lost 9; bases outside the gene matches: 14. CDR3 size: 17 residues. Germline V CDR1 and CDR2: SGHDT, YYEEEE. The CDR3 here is CASSLATGAGGVREQFF. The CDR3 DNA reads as TGTGCCAGCAGCTTAGCCACGGGAGCGGGGGGGGTGCGTGAGCAGTTCTTC.

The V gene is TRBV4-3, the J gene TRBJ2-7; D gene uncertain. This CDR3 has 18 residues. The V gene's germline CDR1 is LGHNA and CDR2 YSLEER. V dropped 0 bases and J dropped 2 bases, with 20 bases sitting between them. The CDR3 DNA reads TGCGCCAGCAGCCAAGATGGCCCGGGCACAGCTTACGCCTACGAGCAGTACTTC. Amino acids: CASSQDGPGTAYAYEQYF.

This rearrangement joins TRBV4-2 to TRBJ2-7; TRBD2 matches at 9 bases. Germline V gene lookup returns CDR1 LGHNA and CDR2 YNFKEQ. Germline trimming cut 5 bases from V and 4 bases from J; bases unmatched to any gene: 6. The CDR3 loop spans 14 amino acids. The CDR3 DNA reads TGTGCCAGCAGCACTAAGCGGGAGGTATACGAGCAGTACTTC. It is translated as CASSTKREVYEQYF.

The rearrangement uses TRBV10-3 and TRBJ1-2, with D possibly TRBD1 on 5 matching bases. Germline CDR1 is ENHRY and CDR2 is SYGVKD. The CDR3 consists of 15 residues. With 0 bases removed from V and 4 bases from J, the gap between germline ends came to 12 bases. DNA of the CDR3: TGTGCCATCAGTGAGTCATTGGGGGTTGGCTATGGCTACACCTTC. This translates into CAISESLGVGYGYTF.

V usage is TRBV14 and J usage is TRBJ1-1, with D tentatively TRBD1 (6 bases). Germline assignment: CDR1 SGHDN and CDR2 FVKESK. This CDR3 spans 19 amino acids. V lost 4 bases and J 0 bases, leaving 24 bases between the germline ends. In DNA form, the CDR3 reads TGTGCCAGCAGCCCCACGCTGTTTTTAACGACAGGAATGAACACTGAAGCTTTCTTT. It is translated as CASSPTLFLTTGMNTEAFF.

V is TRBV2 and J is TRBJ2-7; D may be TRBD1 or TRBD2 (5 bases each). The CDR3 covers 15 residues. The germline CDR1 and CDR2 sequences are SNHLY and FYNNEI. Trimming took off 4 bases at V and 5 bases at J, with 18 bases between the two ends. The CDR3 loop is CASSGGRMDGDEQYF. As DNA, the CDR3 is TGTGCCAGCAGTGGGGGACGGATGGACGGCGACGAGCAGTACTTC.

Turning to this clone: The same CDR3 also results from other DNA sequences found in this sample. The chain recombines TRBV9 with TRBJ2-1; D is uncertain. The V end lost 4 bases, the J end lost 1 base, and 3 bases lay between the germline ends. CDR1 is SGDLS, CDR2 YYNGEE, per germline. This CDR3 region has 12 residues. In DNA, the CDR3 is TGTGCCAGCAGCCCATCCTACAATGAGCAGTTCTTC. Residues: CASSPSYNEQFF.

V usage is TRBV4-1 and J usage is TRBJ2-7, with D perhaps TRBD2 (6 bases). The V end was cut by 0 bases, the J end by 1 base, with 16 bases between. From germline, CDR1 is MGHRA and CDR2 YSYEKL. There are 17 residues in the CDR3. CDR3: CASSQEGYAGRSYEQYF. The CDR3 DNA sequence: TGCGCCAGCAGCCAAGAAGGGTATGCGGGGAGGTCCTACGAGCAGTACTTC.